This TCR beta chain was documented in a study of brain T cells in children with intractable seizures. Study-wide results and limits: Known viral epitope-specific CDR3s closely matched each case's top public brain CDR3. Only CDR3 sequence similarity suggested viral specificity, without known HCMV serostatus.

Only in-frame clones appear in the TCRdb table, and some are missing; sequencing was by immunoSEQ multiplex PCR. This table holds some 560 clones, about 83% found once. Only cases whose brain tissue showed the highest T cell transcript signatures were sequenced. At least one anti-epileptic drug was given before surgery. A remark on this clone: Its antigen is undetermined.

V dropped 5 bases and J dropped 2 bases, with 12 bases sitting between them. The CDR3 is 14 amino acids. CDR1 is SGHTA and CDR2 is FQGNSA in the germline V gene. The sequenced sample was resected brain tissue, obtained at surgery. The chain recombines TRBV7-2 with TRBJ2-5; D remains unclear. This TCR derives from a boy between 10 and 17 years old with tuberous sclerosis and intractable seizures. The CDR3 sequence is CASSHGAVQETQYF. CDR3 nucleotide sequence: TGTGCCAGCAGCCACGGCGCAGTGCAAGAGACCCAGTACTTC.